This TCR beta chain was retrieved from a study of CD8+ T cells in alopecia areata. About the research overall: Twice daily, treated patients received 5 to 10 mg of oral tofacitinib.

The germline gives CDR1 SQVTM, CDR2 ANQGSEA. The CDR3 loop spans 13 amino acids. Specified treatment: oral pan-JAK inhibitor, 5-10 mg twice daily. Extracted RNA was reverse transcribed into cDNA, the sequencing template. Profiled with immunoSEQ multiplex PCR; TCRdb holds only in-frame clones, not every one. The data contain roughly 150,000 clones, 45% to 60% of them seen just once; the ten biggest clones take up around 15%. Study-level points and caveats: One nonresponder leaves baseline CD8+ expansion's link to response uncertain.

A word on this clone: Its antigen remains unknown. A read error may produce the germline difference seen at one junction end.

The source is a human donor with alopecia areata. Sequences were derived from CD8+ T cells sorted from blood, sampled at week 4, from a patient treated with tofacitinib. The V and J genes are TRBV29-1 and TRBJ1-5; D is undetermined. CDR3 DNA sequence: TGCAGCGTTGTGGAGGACGGCAATAAGCCCCAGCATTTT. Protein product: CSVVEDGNKPQHF.